The next 5 T cell receptor beta chains were all read from a single sample in a study of T-cell reconstitution after alpha-beta-depleted transplantation in children. During its preparation, the TCRbeta library received unique molecular identifiers. TCRdb processed the PCR reads anew with MiXCR; each CDR3 protein has one entry. The sample has under 400,000 distinct CDR3 sequences, roughly 21% seen once. Material: PBMCs, mostly from graft donor cells, obtained 180 days after TCRalphabeta/CD19-depleted stem cell transplant. The receptors derive from a male patient between 5 and 17 years old who had a stem cell transplant for acute lymphoblastic leukemia, so the T cells may come from the graft donor.

This chain links TRBV6-1 with TRBJ1-6; unclear D gene. The length of the CDR3 is 14 residues. Germline CDR1 is MNHNS and CDR2 is SASEGT. The V end lost 8 bases, the J end lost 2 bases, and 10 bases lay between the germline ends. The CDR3 reads CASAKAPYNSPLHF. As DNA, the CDR3 is TGTGCCAGCGCGAAGGCCCCCTATAATTCACCCCTCCACTTT.

The chain combines TRBV3-1 with TRBJ2-5; perhaps TRBD1 as D (6 bases). The V end lost 6 bases, the J end lost 5 bases, and 13 bases lay between the germline ends. The CDR3 contains 13 residues. Per the germline V gene, CDR1 is LGHDT and CDR2 is YNNKEL (reference sequence). The CDR3 coding sequence is TGTGCCAGCAGGTCACAGGGTCGGGAGACCCAGTACTTC. Translating gives CASRSQGRETQYF.

This clonotype appeared a few times. This chain uses TRBV20-1 with TRBJ2-7; D is undetermined. V was pared by 6 bases and J by 2 bases, with 14 bases between. Germline V lookup: CDR1 DFQATT, CDR2 SNEGSKA (reference sequence). The CDR3 extends over 13 amino acids. CDR3 DNA: TGCAGTGCCCAACGACGCTCCCCCTACGAGCAGTACTTC. Residues: CSAQRRSPYEQYF.

This clonotype was picked up a small number of times. The rearrangement links TRBV24-1 to TRBJ2-1; 7 positions agree with TRBD2. The CDR3 loop spans 15 amino acids. The germline CDR1 and CDR2 sequences are KGHDR and SFDVKD. V trimming: 1 base; J trimming: 4 bases; junction bases outside the gene matches: 3. The CDR3 protein is CATSDFAGAYNEQFF. The CDR3 DNA reads as TGTGCCACCAGTGATTTTGCGGGAGCATACAATGAGCAGTTCTTC.

The chain carries TRBV6-5 and TRBJ1-4; TRBD1 is a possible D gene (6 bases). The CDR3 spans 15 residues. V was shortened by 4 bases and J by 3 bases, with 12 bases between the two germline ends. Looked up from germline, CDR1 is MNHEY and CDR2 is SVGAGI. The CDR3 DNA follows: TGTGCCAGCAGTTTCAACAGGGAAGCTAATGAAAAACTGTTTTTT. Translated: CASSFNREANEKLFF.